This entry lists 21 T cell receptor beta chains sequenced from one sample in a study of control samples from healthy donors and cancer patients. Generated by immunoSEQ multiplex PCR, the TCRdb table keeps only in-frame clones and is missing some. The table records 150,000 to 200,000 clones, approximately 94% of them present only once. The sequenced sample was blood. The receptors shown here come from a man aged 30 to 39 in good health.

The chain links TRBV9 to TRBJ2-1, with 11 bases matching TRBD2. Germline loops: CDR1 SGDLS, CDR2 YYNGEE. Losses at the gene ends were 3 bases for V and 5 bases for J; bases not matched to a gene: 7. The CDR3 contains 16 residues. The CDR3 sequence is CASSAKLAGVDNEQFF. The CDR3 DNA sequence: TGTGCCAGCAGCGCTAAACTAGCGGGAGTAGACAATGAGCAGTTCTTC.

The chain couples TRBV18 to TRBJ2-3, with D possibly called TRBD1 or TRBD2 (5 bases each). The germline V and J ends were trimmed by 6 bases and 2 bases, with 15 bases remaining between them. Germline V gives CDR1 KGHSH, CDR2 LQKENI. This CDR3 contains 15 residues. This CDR3 reads CASSKSGTSTDTQYF. For the CDR3, the DNA is TGTGCCAGCTCGAAATCCGGGACCTCCACAGATACGCAGTATTTT. The full variable domain, its missing parts supplied by reference TRBV18 and TRBJ2-3, is NAGVMQNPRHLVRRRGQEARLRCSPMKGHSHVYWYRQLPEEGLKFMVYLQKENIIDESGMPKERFSAEFPKEGPSILRIQQVVRGDSAAYFCASSKSGTSTDTQYFGPGTRLTVL.

The gene calls are TRBV28 and TRBJ1-2; TRBD1 matches 12 bases. Germline CDR1 and CDR2: MDHEN and SYDVKM. Trimming removed 5 bases from V and 1 base from J; junction bases left unmatched: 8. This CDR3 contains 17 residues. This chain's CDR3 is CASSPPGQGAINYGYTF. DNA of the CDR3: TGTGCCAGCAGTCCCCCGGGACAGGGGGCCATTAACTATGGCTACACCTTC.

The rearrangement joins TRBV4-1 to TRBJ2-3; D is possibly TRBD2 (5 bases). V dropped 5 bases and J dropped 1 base, with 16 bases sitting between them. In germline, CDR1 is MGHRA, CDR2 YSYEKL. The CDR3 has 16 amino acids. The CDR3 nucleotides read TGCGCCAGCAGCTCCAGAAATGAGGGAGGCACAGATACGCAGTATTTT. Translation: CASSSRNEGGTDTQYF.

The count of this clone is one. This chain joins TRBV30 and TRBJ1-2; 7 nucleotides match TRBD1. The CDR3 is 14 residues long. J was trimmed by 4 bases and V by 1 base; bases with no gene match: 6. Germline CDR1 GTSNPN, CDR2 SVGIG (reference sequence). The CDR3 loop is CAWSEGQMVYGYTF. The CDR3 nucleotides are TGTGCCTGGAGTGAGGGACAGATGGTCTATGGCTACACCTTC.

This clone is a singleton in its sample. The chain has TRBV4-1 and TRBJ2-3, with 11 bases matching TRBD2. Germline V gene sequence: CDR1 MGHRA, CDR2 YSYEKL. Unmatched junction bases numbered 6, after V lost 0 bases and J lost 4 bases. This CDR3 region has 17 residues. The CDR3 DNA sequence: TGCGCCAGCAGCCAAGATGATAGCGGGAGGGCCGCAGATACGCAGTATTTT. Translating it yields CASSQDDSGRAADTQYF.

As concerns this clone: Relative to the germline gene, one junction end is altered; a read error may explain this. V usage is TRBV29-1 and J usage is TRBJ1-1, with 8 bases that match TRBD1. This CDR3 contains 12 residues. CDR1 is SQVTM and CDR2 is ANQGSEA in the germline V gene. The CDR3 DNA is TGCAGCGCCAGGGGGCTGAACCCTGAAGCTTTCTTT. Translated, it gives CSARGLNPEAFF.

V is TRBV30 and J is TRBJ1-6; D is undetermined. The germline gives CDR1 GTSNPN, CDR2 SVGIG (reference sequence). V lost 1 base, J lost 0 bases, and 16 bases lay in between. The CDR3 sequence is 18 residues long. CDR3: CAWSEGPGLFSYNSPLHF. In DNA, the CDR3 is TGTGCCTGGAGTGAAGGTCCCGGGCTATTCTCCTATAATTCACCCCTCCACTTT.

J is TRBJ2-5 and V is TRBV10-3, with TRBD2 matching 12 bases. The CDR3 totals 15 residues. J gave up 4 bases and V 6 bases, and 6 bases lay outside the gene matches. Germline V gives CDR1 ENHRY, CDR2 SYGVKD. CDR3 in amino acids: CAISFGLAGLETQYF. The DNA for the CDR3 is TGTGCCATCAGCTTCGGACTAGCGGGACTAGAGACCCAGTACTTC.

CDR3 amino acids: CASSIGLAATEAFF. CDR3 DNA: TGTGCCAGTAGTATAGGCTTGGCCGCGACTGAAGCTTTCTTT. The gene calls are TRBV19 and TRBJ1-1; D is unresolved. The CDR3 runs to 14 residues. Trimming left V 1 base short and J 5 bases short, with 11 bases between. CDR1 LNHDA and CDR2 SQIVND come from the germline V gene (reference sequence).

CDR3 region: CASSYGQALIVSPLHF. The CDR3 region has the DNA TGTGCCAGCAGTTACGGGCAGGCCCTGATTGTCTCACCCCTCCACTTT. The chain combines TRBV6-2 or TRBV6-3 with TRBJ1-6, with no clear D. In germline, CDR1 is MNHEY, CDR2 SVGEGT. The CDR3 sequence is 16 residues long. Deletions cut 2 bases from V and 10 bases from J, with 18 bases between.

The chain links TRBV11-2 to TRBJ2-3; D possibly uses TRBD1 or TRBD2 (5 bases each). Germline V gene data show CDR1 as SGHAT and CDR2 as FQNNGV. V gave up 6 bases and J gave up 2 bases, with 15 bases separating them. This CDR3 contains 15 residues. The CDR3 nucleotides are TGTGCCAGCAGGCCTAGCAGGGTACCCACAGATACGCAGTATTTT. Residues: CASRPSRVPTDTQYF.

This clone has only one observation. This chain links TRBV27 with TRBJ2-5; D possibly corresponds to TRBD2 (5 bases). The ends were cut back, 5 bases at V and 7 bases at J, with 17 bases in the middle. The CDR3 loop spans 14 amino acids. CDR1 is MNHEY, CDR2 SMNVEV, per germline (reference sequence). CDR3 DNA: TGTGCCAGCAGTCCAACGACTAAGCTTGCGACCCAGTACTTC. It specifies CASSPTTKLATQYF.

V is TRBV29-1 and J is TRBJ2-5; D possibly corresponds to TRBD1 (6 bases). The V gene lost 3 bases and the J gene lost 4 bases, with 9 bases spanning the gap. In germline, CDR1 is SQVTM, CDR2 ANQGSEA. This CDR3 has 12 residues. CDR3 nucleotide sequence: TGCAGCGTTGACAGGGGAACAGAGACCCAGTACTTC. It codes for CSVDRGTETQYF.

V and J are TRBV27 and TRBJ2-7, with D maybe TRBD2 (7 bases). Per germline, CDR1 MNHEY and CDR2 SMNVEV (reference sequence). The CDR3 contains 14 residues. Deletions cut 6 bases from V and 4 bases from J, with 16 bases between. The CDR3 bases are TGTGCCAGCAGCCCGGGGGGCCGGACTTACGAGCAGTACTTC. It encodes CASSPGGRTYEQYF.

The chain recombines TRBV18 with TRBJ1-2, with D perhaps matching TRBD1 (5 bases). The germline gives CDR1 KGHSH, CDR2 LQKENI. V was cut by 6 bases and J by 10 bases, with 18 bases left in between. The CDR3 is made up of 13 amino acids. CDR3 in DNA: TGTGCCAGCTCTCTCCTGGGAGGGGCTGACTACACCTTC. As protein: CASSLLGGADYTF.

This clone was observed a single time. This chain connects TRBV6-1 to TRBJ2-1; either TRBD1 or TRBD2 may fit D (5 bases each). Germline V gene data show CDR1 as MNHNS and CDR2 as SASEGT. Deletions cut 0 bases from V and 10 bases from J, with 13 bases between. The CDR3 spans 14 residues. In DNA form, the CDR3 reads TGTGCCAGCAGTGAAGCCTACAATTGGGGGGAGCAGTTCTTC. It encodes CASSEAYNWGEQFF.

The table lists this clone with a count of one. V is TRBV7-3 and J is TRBJ2-3; 9 bases agree with TRBD2. The CDR3 is 18 amino acids. V trimming: 5 bases; J trimming: 1 base; junction bases outside the gene matches: 13. The germline CDR1 and CDR2 sequences are SGHTA and FQGTGA. CDR3 in DNA: TGTGCCAGCAGCCCCCCCGGGCGGGAGGGATGGGGCACAGATACGCAGTATTTT. Its translation is CASSPPGREGWGTDTQYF.

The V gene is TRBV27, the J gene TRBJ1-1; 7 bases align to TRBD1. This CDR3 spans 14 amino acids. V gave up 8 bases and J gave up 3 bases; unmatched junction bases: 9. Looked up from germline, CDR1 is MNHEY and CDR2 is SMNVEV (reference sequence). The CDR3: CASWTGSGHTEAFF. CDR3 in DNA: TGTGCCAGCTGGACAGGTAGCGGGCACACTGAAGCTTTCTTT.

This clone was picked up a small number of times. Other DNA sequences in the sample encode the same CDR3. The chain combines TRBV9 with TRBJ2-5; D not resolved. The CDR3 extends over 14 amino acids. V was trimmed by 0 bases and J by 2 bases, leaving 8 bases between them. Germline V gene lookup returns CDR1 SGDLS and CDR2 YYNGEE. The CDR3 is CASSVGSLQETQYF. The DNA of the CDR3 is TGTGCCAGCAGCGTAGGGAGCCTTCAAGAGACCCAGTACTTC.

This chain connects TRBV6-6 to TRBJ2-5; 8 positions agree with TRBD2. V was pared by 5 bases and J by 4 bases, with 6 bases of the junction left unmatched. The CDR3 contains 14 residues. In germline, CDR1 is MNHNY, CDR2 SVGAGI (reference sequence). CDR3 bases: TGTGCCAGCAGTCATGGACTAGCCCCAGAGACCCAGTACTTC. Protein: CASSHGLAPETQYF.